This TCR beta chain was identified in a study of T cell changes during pregnancy in multiple sclerosis. The assay was immunoSEQ multiplex PCR, and TCRdb's table has in-frame clones only and misses some. This sample yields more than 50,000 clones, of which 91% are seen a single time; 0.85% to 0.9% belongs to the top ten. CDR1 and CDR2 from the germline V gene are SGHTA and FQGNSA. The trim removed 7 bases at V and 4 bases at J, leaving 10 bases unmatched. CDR3 size: 15 residues. This receptor was identified in a female donor with multiple sclerosis, enrolled in a pregnancy study. The sample in question was peripheral blood, obtained before pregnancy. V gene TRBV7-2 combines with J gene TRBJ2-5; TRBD2 matches 9 bases. CDR3 sequence (DNA): TGTGCCAGCACCCGAGGAGCGGGGGGTTTAGAGACCCAGTACTTC. This encodes CASTRGAGGLETQYF.